The T cell receptor (beta chain) under discussion was sequenced for a study of vaccination effects on CD4 cells after COVID-19. On the study more broadly: A density of about 1.8 million PBMC per well was used; these cells were cultured with roughly 10 IU/ml IL-2 and about 10 ug/ml peptides.

This CDR3 region has 16 residues. CDR1 is SEHNR, CDR2 FQNEAQ, per germline (reference sequence). After removal of 4 bases from V and 8 bases from J, the junction contained 12 bases not matched to a gene. Details on this clone: No antigen is known for it.

Scientists isolated CD4+ T cells after an approximately 10-day culture period ended. This table comes from immunoSEQ multiplex PCR, and its TCRdb copy is limited to in-frame clones, with some not included. The sample records tens of thousands of clones, 60% to 75% being singletons. The study's findings and limits: Healthy vaccinees' vaccine-induced clones included only 1 of 255 that recognized common cold coronaviruses.

The chain links TRBV7-9 to TRBJ2-1, with 9 bases identical to TRBD2. The origin of this receptor is a human donor who received a COVID-19 vaccine. Sequencing used CD4+ T cells from PBMCs cultured without peptide, obtained before COVID-19 vaccination. Here the CDR3 DNA reads TGTGCCAGCAGCTCCCTTAGCGGGAGTCCCGGGTATGAGCAGTTCTTC. It translates to CASSSLSGSPGYEQFF.